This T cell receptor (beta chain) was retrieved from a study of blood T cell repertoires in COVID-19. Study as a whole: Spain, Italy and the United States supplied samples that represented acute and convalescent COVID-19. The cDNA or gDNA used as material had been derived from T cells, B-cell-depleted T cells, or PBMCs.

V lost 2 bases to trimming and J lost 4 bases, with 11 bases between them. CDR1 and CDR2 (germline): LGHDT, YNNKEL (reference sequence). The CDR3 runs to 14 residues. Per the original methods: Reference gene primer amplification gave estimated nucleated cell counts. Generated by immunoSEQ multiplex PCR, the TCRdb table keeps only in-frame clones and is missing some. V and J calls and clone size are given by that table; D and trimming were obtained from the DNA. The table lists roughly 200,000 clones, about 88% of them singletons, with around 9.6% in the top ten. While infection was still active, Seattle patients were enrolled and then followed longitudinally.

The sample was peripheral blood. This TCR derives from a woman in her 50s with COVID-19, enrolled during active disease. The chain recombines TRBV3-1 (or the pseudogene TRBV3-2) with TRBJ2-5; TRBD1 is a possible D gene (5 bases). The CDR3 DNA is TGTGCCAGCAGCCAAAACAGGATGACAGAGACCCAGTACTTC. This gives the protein CASSQNRMTETQYF.